One and the same sample provided the 3 T cell receptor beta chains below, sequenced in a study of Graves' ophthalmopathy and Graves' hyperthyroidism. Amplification of TCR beta CDR3 regions used RNA transcripts. A first-round RT-PCR used HTBI primers, followed by a second-round multiplex PCR. TCRdb reanalysed the multiplex PCR reads using MiXCR and keeps one entry per CDR3 protein. The data hold about 160,000 distinct CDR3 sequences, with under 45% observed a single time. The sequencing input was peripheral blood. The receptors originated from a man younger than 45 with Graves' ophthalmopathy.

This clonotype has a count of ten or more. The chain recombines TRBV28 with TRBJ2-2; D is possibly TRBD1 or TRBD2 (5 bases each). Germline CDR1 is MDHEN and CDR2 is SYDVKM. CDR3 size: 15 residues. V lost 6 bases, J lost 6 bases, and 17 bases lay in between. DNA of the CDR3: TGTGCCAGCAGACCGAGGGACCGCCAAGCCGGGGAGCTGTTTTTT. This gives the protein CASRPRDRQAGELFF.

The V and J genes are TRBV15 and TRBJ2-7, with D possibly matching TRBD1 (5 bases). V lost 0 bases and J 6 bases, leaving 15 bases between the germline ends. The V gene's germline CDR1 is LNHNV and CDR2 YYDKDF (reference sequence). This CDR3 has 15 amino acids. Here the CDR3 DNA reads TGTGCCACCAGCAGAGATGGTCGCCAGGGCGGCGAGCAGTACTTC. Encoded protein: CATSRDGRQGGEQYF.

V usage is TRBV6-1 and J usage is TRBJ2-5, with 11 bases lining up with TRBD2. V trimming: 6 bases; J trimming: 0 bases; junction bases outside the gene matches: 6. Germline loops: CDR1 MNHNS, CDR2 SASEGT. The CDR3 is 16 amino acids. The CDR3 reads CASSGQLAGDQETQYF. CDR3 bases: TGTGCCAGCAGCGGACAACTAGCGGGGGACCAAGAGACCCAGTACTTC.